The 13 T cell receptor beta chains in this list originate from one sample, sequenced in a study of neurological immune-mediated disorders. TCRdb re-called the 5' RACE reads through MiXCR, storing one row per CDR3 protein. The data contain about 48,000 distinct CDR3 sequences, approximately 11% of them singletons. Time point denoted: longitudinal time-point 3. Sequencing was done on a sample of PBMCs. These receptors originate from a male donor with HTLV-1-associated myelopathy (HAM/TSP).

Concerning this clonotype: One junction end does not reproduce the germline sequence, and a read error may be involved. This rearrangement joins TRBV5-5 to TRBJ2-7; weak D call: TRBD2 (5 bases). This CDR3 contains 12 residues. Germline lookup yields CDR1 SGHKS and CDR2 YYEKEE (reference sequence). CDR3 coding DNA: TGTGCCAGCATCTTGAGGGACTACGAGCAGTACTTC. Encoded protein: CASILRDYEQYF.

As for this clonotype: Sequence at one end of the junction differs from germline and may be a read error. The J gene is TRBJ2-7, the V gene TRBV4-3, with D possibly TRBD2 on 5 matching bases. Germline V lookup: CDR1 LGHNA, CDR2 YSLEER. The CDR3 is 13 amino acids. This chain's CDR3 is CAISQTTTGELYF. Here the CDR3 DNA reads TGCGCCATCAGCCAGACTACCACCGGCGAGCTGTACTTC.

This clonotype occurred many times. The rearrangement uses TRBV6-2 or TRBV6-3 and TRBJ2-3; 7 nucleotides agree with TRBD1. V gave up 6 bases and J gave up 4 bases; unmatched junction bases: 13. This CDR3 spans 16 amino acids. Looked up from germline, CDR1 is MNHEY and CDR2 is SVGEGT. The CDR3 is CASSPDTGVRADTQYF. CDR3 in DNA: TGTGCCAGCAGCCCCGACACAGGGGTCAGGGCAGATACGCAGTATTTT.

V usage is TRBV7-6 and J usage is TRBJ1-4; no clear D. V was clipped by 5 bases and J by 8 bases, with 12 bases between them. Germline-derived CDR1 and CDR2 are SGHVS and FNYEAQ. The CDR3 runs to 13 residues. CDR3 sequence (DNA): TGTGCCAGCAGCCGCCGGGAGGGCGAAAAACTGTTTTTT. Residues: CASSRREGEKLFF.

At least ten counts were recorded for this clonotype. The chain joins TRBV20-1 to TRBJ1-1; TRBD1 matches 9 bases. Per germline, CDR1 DFQATT and CDR2 SNEGSKA (reference sequence). V dropped 6 bases and J dropped 7; count of bases not matched to a gene: 9. The CDR3 length is 13 residues. CDR3 sequence (DNA): TGCAGTGCAGACGGACAGGGGTTCAGTGAAGCTTTCTTT. Translating it yields CSADGQGFSEAFF.

This clonotype came up many times. The chain joins TRBV6-2 or TRBV6-3 to TRBJ1-2, with 8 bases that match TRBD1. This CDR3 is built from 13 residues. V shed 4 bases and J 4 bases; nucleotides not matched to a gene: 2. Germline V lookup: CDR1 MNHEY, CDR2 SVGEGT. The CDR3 reads CASSSQGAYGYTF. The CDR3 DNA reads TGTGCCAGCAGTTCGCAGGGGGCCTATGGCTACACCTTC.

Many counts were recorded for this clonotype. CDR3 sequence (DNA): TGTGCCAGCAGCTTAACACTAGCCTACAATGAGCAGTTCTTC. Its protein is CASSLTLAYNEQFF. The chain links TRBV11-2 to TRBJ2-1, with D maybe TRBD2 (5 bases). Per the germline V gene, CDR1 is SGHAT and CDR2 is FQNNGV. The CDR3 sequence is 14 residues long. V was trimmed by 2 bases and J by 2 bases, leaving 7 bases between them.

This clonotype was recorded many times. This CDR3 reads CASSARGDEQFF. The CDR3 DNA reads as TGTGCCAGCAGCGCGCGGGGGGATGAGCAGTTCTTC. The chain links TRBV14 to TRBJ2-1; 8 bases agree with TRBD2. After removal of 5 bases from V and 8 bases from J, the junction contained 2 bases not matched to a gene. The CDR3 has 12 residues. Germline V gene data show CDR1 as SGHDN and CDR2 as FVKESK.

This clonotype was seen at least ten times. A read error may explain this, as a much larger clone is one base away. CDR3 nucleotide sequence: TGTGCCAGCAGCTTGCGGGGGGGCACAGATACGCAGTATTTT. Translated: CASSLRGGTDTQYF. The chain is built from TRBV7-2 and TRBJ2-3; TRBD2 agrees at 8 bases. The CDR3 totals 14 residues. J gave up 1 base and V 3 bases, and 0 bases lay outside the gene matches. Germline assignment: CDR1 SGHTA and CDR2 FQGNSA.

This clonotype has a count of ten or more. This rearrangement joins TRBV5-1 to TRBJ1-1; no clear D gene. The CDR3 spans 14 residues. In germline, CDR1 is SGHRS, CDR2 YFSETQ. Deletions cut 2 bases from V and 1 base from J, with 9 bases between. In DNA form, the CDR3 reads TGCGCCAGCAGCTTAGCCAGCCCGAACACTGAAGCTTTCTTT. It translates to CASSLASPNTEAFF. Full variable domain (rest looked up from reference TRBV5-1 and TRBJ1-1): KAGVTQTPRYLIKTRGQQVTLSCSPISGHRSVSWYQQTPGQGLQFLFEYFSETQRNKGNFPGRFSGRQFSNSRSEMNVSTLELGDSALYLCASSLASPNTEAFFGQGTRLTVV.

In this sample, this clonotype turned up many times. The chain joins TRBV5-1 to TRBJ2-1, with D tentatively TRBD1 (5 bases). This CDR3 is built from 14 residues. V was cut by 4 bases and J by 8 bases, with 16 bases left in between. The germline V gene encodes CDR1 SGHRS and CDR2 YFSETQ. The CDR3 region is CASSVQGRGDEQFF. CDR3 bases: TGCGCCAGCAGCGTCCAGGGAAGGGGCGATGAGCAGTTCTTC. The whole variable domain, filled in from reference TRBV5-1 and TRBJ2-1, reads KAGVTQTPRYLIKTRGQQVTLSCSPISGHRSVSWYQQTPGQGLQFLFEYFSETQRNKGNFPGRFSGRQFSNSRSEMNVSTLELGDSALYLCASSVQGRGDEQFFGPGTRLTVL.

This clonotype appeared many times. DNA of the CDR3: TGTGCCAGCAGCGAGACTACAGGGGATTTCACAGATACGCAGTATTTT. This encodes CASSETTGDFTDTQYF. The genes are TRBV9 and TRBJ2-3; TRBD1 matches 7 bases. The V gene's germline CDR1 is SGDLS and CDR2 YYNGEE. The CDR3 totals 16 residues. With V trimmed by 3 bases and J by 2 bases, 9 bases remained unmatched.

This clonotype appeared many times. The chain joins TRBV5-1 to TRBJ2-3, with no clear D. Deletions cut 1 base from V and 0 bases from J, with 6 bases between. CDR3 length: 14 residues. The germline V gene has CDR1 SGHRS and CDR2 YFSETQ. In DNA, the CDR3 is TGCGCCAGCAGCTTGCCAGAGAGCACAGATACGCAGTATTTT. This codes for CASSLPESTDTQYF.